The 24 T cell receptor beta chains below were found in one sample sequenced in a study of blood T cell repertoires in COVID-19. TCRdb keeps only in-frame clones here, not all; method: immunoSEQ multiplex PCR. The sample includes about 71,000 clones, 90% of them seen just once. Sample: peripheral blood. The receptor set was obtained from a woman over 75 with acute or convalescent COVID-19.

This clone was counted a few times. V usage is TRBV7-3 and J usage is TRBJ2-3, with a possible D match to TRBD1 (5 bases). The CDR3 runs 13 residues. Germline CDR1 reads SGHTA; CDR2 reads FQGTGA. The V and J ends lost 3 bases and 2 bases respectively, with 6 bases between them. CDR3 bases: TGTGCCAGCAGCTTTGGGGCCACAGATACGCAGTATTTT. This translates into CASSFGATDTQYF.

The genes are TRBV21-1 and TRBJ1-5; the table calls TRBD1, which could not be checked here. TRBV21-1 is annotated as a pseudogene. CDR3 length: 14 residues. CDR3 in amino acids: CASSRQGKEQPQHF. CDR3 nucleotides: TGTGCCAGCAGCAGACAGGGGAAGGAACAGCCCCAGCATTTT.

The V call is TRBV5-8, the J call TRBJ2-1, with TRBD1 identical over 9 bases. There are 16 residues in the CDR3. V lost 4 bases, J lost 5 bases, and 10 bases stayed unmatched. Germline V gene data show CDR1 as SGHTS and CDR2 as YDEGEE. DNA for the CDR3: TGTGCCAGCAGCCAGGACAGGGGAGTCGTAGACAATGAGCAGTTCTTC. Translated: CASSQDRGVVDNEQFF. The variable domain in full, completed from reference TRBV5-8 and TRBJ2-1, reads EAGVTQSPTHLIKTRGQQATLRCSPISGHTSVYWYQQALGLGLQFLLWYDEGEERNRGNFPPRFSGRQFPNYSSELNVNALELEDSALYLCASSQDRGVVDNEQFFGPGTRLTVL.

In this sample, this clone turned up once. The rearrangement joins TRBV19 to TRBJ1-2; a possible D gene is TRBD1 (5 bases). This CDR3 has 15 residues. Trimming cost V 5 bases and J 0 bases, with 13 bases left between them. Germline CDR1 and CDR2: LNHDA and SQIVND (reference sequence). The CDR3 nucleotides read TGTGCCAGTAGTGCCTCAGGGCCTCCTAACTATGGCTACACCTTC. Translation: CASSASGPPNYGYTF.

The chain employs TRBV6-6 and TRBJ1-4, with D possibly being TRBD1 (6 bases). The germline V and J ends were trimmed by 7 bases and 5 bases, with 14 bases remaining between them. This CDR3 contains 14 residues. From germline, CDR1 is MNHNY and CDR2 SVGAGI (reference sequence). The CDR3 nucleotides read TGTGCCAGCACCAATGCGGGGGCGAATGAAAAACTGTTTTTT. This translates into CASTNAGANEKLFF.

CDR3: CASSLTSATNNEQFF. In nucleotides, the CDR3 is TGTGCCAGCAGTCTGACTAGCGCTACTAACAATGAGCAGTTCTTC. This chain connects TRBV3-1 (or the pseudogene TRBV3-2) to TRBJ2-1, with TRBD2 identical over 8 bases. Germline CDR1 LGHDT, CDR2 YNNKEL (reference sequence). The CDR3 covers 15 residues. V lost 6 bases, J lost 5 bases, and 9 bases stayed unmatched.

The V gene is TRBV18, the J gene TRBJ1-5, with D perhaps TRBD1 (5 bases). CDR3 length: 15 residues. Trimming took off 0 bases at V and 7 bases at J, with 13 bases between the two ends. Germline CDR1 reads KGHSH; CDR2 reads LQKENI. CDR3 nucleotides: TGTGCCAGCTCACCACCTGGTGGGGGGGAACAGCCCCAGCATTTT. This encodes CASSPPGGGEQPQHF. The full variable domain, in which reference TRBV18 and TRBJ1-5 provide the parts outside the CDR3, is NAGVMQNPRHLVRRRGQEARLRCSPMKGHSHVYWYRQLPEEGLKFMVYLQKENIIDESGMPKERFSAEFPKEGPSILRIQQVVRGDSAAYFCASSPPGGGEQPQHFGDGTRLSIL.

This clone was seen only a few times. This chain links TRBV5-4 with TRBJ1-2, with 7 nucleotides matching TRBD1. The V gene's germline CDR1 is SGHNT and CDR2 YYREEE (reference sequence). The J segment lost 2 bases and the V segment lost 4 bases, leaving 8 bases of the junction unmatched. The CDR3 has 15 amino acids. CDR3 region: CASSTRQGLNYGYTF. CDR3 nucleotides: TGTGCCAGCAGCACGCGACAGGGATTAAACTATGGCTACACCTTC.

The chain joins TRBV20-1 to TRBJ2-1; 9 bases line up with TRBD2. The CDR3 consists of 18 residues. V lost 3 bases, J lost 4 bases, and 16 bases stayed unmatched. Germline loops: CDR1 DFQATT, CDR2 SNEGSKA (reference sequence). This chain's CDR3 is CSASSRGGVLNRYNEQFF. DNA of the CDR3: TGCAGTGCTAGTTCGCGGGGGGGCGTACTTAATAGATACAATGAGCAGTTCTTC.

The CDR3 region is CASSQFQGVHYEQYF. The CDR3 DNA is TGCGCCAGCAGCCAATTTCAGGGGGTTCACTACGAGCAGTACTTC. The gene calls are TRBV4-1 and TRBJ2-7, with 7 bases aligning to TRBD1. Trimming at V came to 2 bases and at J to 3 bases, leaving 7 bases not matched to a gene. CDR1 is MGHRA, CDR2 YSYEKL, per germline. The CDR3 is 15 amino acids.

This CDR3 is CASSPRTSWNEQFF. CDR3 bases: TGTGCCAGCAGCCCCCGGACTAGCTGGAATGAGCAGTTCTTC. This chain connects TRBV7-2 to TRBJ2-1; 8 bases match TRBD2. CDR3 length: 14 residues. The trim removed 5 bases at V and 7 bases at J, leaving 7 bases unmatched. The germline V gene encodes CDR1 SGHTA and CDR2 FQGNSA.

The sample holds a few counts of this clone. This chain uses TRBV7-9 with TRBJ1-1; D unresolved. CDR3 size: 14 residues. From germline, CDR1 is SEHNR and CDR2 FQNEAQ (reference sequence). The V end lost 0 bases, the J end lost 4 bases, and 9 bases lay between the germline ends. The DNA of the CDR3 is TGTGCCAGCAGCTTAGCACCGACGGGCACTGAAGCTTTCTTT. Protein: CASSLAPTGTEAFF.

The CDR3 coding sequence is TGCGCCAGCAGCCAAGGGCGGTTTCGCACAGATACGCAGTATTTT. Protein product: CASSQGRFRTDTQYF. The chain couples TRBV4-3 to TRBJ2-3, with D uncertain. CDR1 and CDR2 from the germline V gene are LGHNA and YSLEER. CDR3 size: 15 residues. Trimming cost V 1 base and J 1 base, with 9 bases left between them.

CDR3 coding DNA: TGTGCCAGCAGCCAAGGAGGGAACACCATATATTTT. This translates into CASSQGGNTIYF. The J gene is TRBJ1-3, the V gene TRBV3-1 (or the pseudogene TRBV3-2); no reliable D call. The CDR3 has 12 amino acids. With 1 base removed from V and 7 bases from J, the gap between germline ends came to 5 bases. Germline V gives CDR1 LGHDT, CDR2 YNNKEL (reference sequence).

This clone has a handful of counts. The chain joins TRBV6-5 to TRBJ2-7; D remains unclear. V lost 10 bases, J lost 2 bases, and 12 bases lay in between. This CDR3 comprises 12 residues. Germline V gives CDR1 MNHEY, CDR2 SVGAGI. Written as DNA, the CDR3 is TGTGCCACCCTTCCGCCTACCTACGAGCAGTACTTC. Translating gives CATLPPTYEQYF.

The gene calls are TRBV5-1 and TRBJ2-3; no reliable D call. The germline V gene has CDR1 SGHRS and CDR2 YFSETQ. The CDR3 spans 12 residues. Trimming removed 0 bases at V and 7 bases at J, with 6 bases between. DNA of the CDR3: TGCGCCAGCAGCTTGGAGAGCTATACGCAGTATTTT. Amino acid sequence: CASSLESYTQYF.

The genes are TRBV5-1 and TRBJ1-5, with a possible D match to TRBD1 (5 bases). The germline V and J ends were trimmed by 0 bases and 5 bases, with 9 bases remaining between them. The CDR3 has 14 amino acids. Germline V gene lookup returns CDR1 SGHRS and CDR2 YFSETQ. In nucleotides, the CDR3 is TGCGCCAGCAGCTTGGCCACGGGGGATCAGCCCCAGCATTTT. This translates into CASSLATGDQPQHF.

The chain couples TRBV5-1 to TRBJ1-5; tentatively, D is TRBD1 (5 bases). CDR1 and CDR2 (germline): SGHRS, YFSETQ. The CDR3 runs to 15 residues. The V end was cut by 2 bases, the J end by 3 bases, with 12 bases between. In nucleotides, the CDR3 is TGCGCCAGCAGCTTAAGTGGGGCAAACAATCAGCCCCAGCATTTT. Translating gives CASSLSGANNQPQHF.

The chain combines TRBV3-1 (or the pseudogene TRBV3-2) with TRBJ2-5; TRBD1 agrees at 8 bases. The CDR3 has 16 amino acids. Germline V gene data show CDR1 as LGHDT and CDR2 as YNNKEL (reference sequence). The junction had 6 bases not matched to a gene; V was cut back by 1 base and J by 2 bases. The CDR3 protein is CASSQGYWTGQETQYF. Here the CDR3 DNA reads TGTGCCAGCAGCCAAGGATACTGGACAGGGCAAGAGACCCAGTACTTC.

The chain couples TRBV6-5 to TRBJ1-2; 9 bases agree with TRBD1. Germline lookup yields CDR1 MNHEY and CDR2 SVGAGI. V dropped 2 bases and J dropped 5; count of bases not matched to a gene: 6. This CDR3 spans 15 amino acids. The CDR3 reads CASSYAGQGTYGYTF. In nucleotides, the CDR3 is TGTGCCAGCAGTTACGCGGGACAGGGCACGTATGGCTACACCTTC.

The sample holds one count of this clone. The chain uses TRBV28 and TRBJ2-7; 8 bases map to TRBD1. V shed 5 bases and J 0 bases; nucleotides not matched to a gene: 3. This CDR3 region has 14 residues. Germline V lookup: CDR1 MDHEN, CDR2 SYDVKM. CDR3 region: CASSLGQGSYEQYF. CDR3 coding DNA: TGTGCCAGCAGTCTAGGACAGGGCTCCTACGAGCAGTACTTC.

In nucleotides, the CDR3 is TGTGCCAGCAGCCCGAGACAGGGGATTAGCAATCAGCCCCAGCATTTT. This sequence encodes CASSPRQGISNQPQHF. J is TRBJ1-5 and V is TRBV7-2, with 8 bases lining up with TRBD1. This CDR3 region has 16 residues. Germline V gives CDR1 SGHTA, CDR2 FQGNSA. V trimming: 5 bases; J trimming: 0 bases; junction bases outside the gene matches: 6.

This clone was seen only once. This chain joins TRBV20-1 and TRBJ1-5, with 7 nucleotides matching TRBD1. Unmatched junction bases numbered 2, after V lost 3 bases and J lost 3 bases. Per germline, CDR1 DFQATT and CDR2 SNEGSKA (reference sequence). The CDR3 contains 13 residues. The CDR3 loop reads CSASGTANQPQHF. DNA of the CDR3: TGCAGTGCTAGTGGGACAGCCAATCAGCCCCAGCATTTT.

The rearrangement uses TRBV13 and TRBJ2-1; D is unclear. CDR3 size: 15 residues. Trimming took off 2 bases at V and 2 bases at J, with 10 bases between the two ends. Germline V gene sequence: CDR1 PRHDT, CDR2 FYEKMQ (reference sequence). In DNA, the CDR3 is TGTGCCAGCAGCTTATTCCAGAATCCCTACAATGAGCAGTTCTTC. The encoded protein is CASSLFQNPYNEQFF.